This record concerns one T cell receptor (beta chain) sequence. Germline assignment: CDR1 LGHDT and CDR2 YNNKEL (reference sequence). The CDR3 is 14 amino acids. These data are taken from a study of monozygotic twins with inflammatory bowel disease. One entry per CDR3 protein, without DNA, is what TCRdb gives after re-calling the 5' RACE reads. The sample table sets out about 160,000 distinct CDR3 sequences. The receptor was isolated from a human donor with ulcerative colitis or Crohn's disease, or a healthy co-twin of an affected twin (not recorded which). The genes are TRBV3-1 and TRBJ2-1; the D call from TCRdb, TRBD2, cannot be confirmed without DNA. The material sequenced was blood. The CDR3 sequence is CASRASGSYNEQFF.